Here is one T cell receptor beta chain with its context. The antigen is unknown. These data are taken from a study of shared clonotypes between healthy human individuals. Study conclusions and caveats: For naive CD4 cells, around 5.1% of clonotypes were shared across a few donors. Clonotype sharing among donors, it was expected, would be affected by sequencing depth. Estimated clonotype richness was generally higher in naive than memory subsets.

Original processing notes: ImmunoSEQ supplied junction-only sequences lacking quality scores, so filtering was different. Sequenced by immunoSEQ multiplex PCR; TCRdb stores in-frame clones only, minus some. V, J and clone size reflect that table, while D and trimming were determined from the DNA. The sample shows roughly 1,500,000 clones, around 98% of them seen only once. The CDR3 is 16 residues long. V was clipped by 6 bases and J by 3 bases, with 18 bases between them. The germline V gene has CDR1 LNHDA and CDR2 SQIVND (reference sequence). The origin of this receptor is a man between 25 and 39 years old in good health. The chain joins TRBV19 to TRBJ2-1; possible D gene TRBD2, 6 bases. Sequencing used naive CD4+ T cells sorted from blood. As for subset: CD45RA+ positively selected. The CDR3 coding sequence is TGTGCCAGTAGACACGGAGGGAAGGGTCACTACAATGAGCAGTTCTTC. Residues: CASRHGGKGHYNEQFF.